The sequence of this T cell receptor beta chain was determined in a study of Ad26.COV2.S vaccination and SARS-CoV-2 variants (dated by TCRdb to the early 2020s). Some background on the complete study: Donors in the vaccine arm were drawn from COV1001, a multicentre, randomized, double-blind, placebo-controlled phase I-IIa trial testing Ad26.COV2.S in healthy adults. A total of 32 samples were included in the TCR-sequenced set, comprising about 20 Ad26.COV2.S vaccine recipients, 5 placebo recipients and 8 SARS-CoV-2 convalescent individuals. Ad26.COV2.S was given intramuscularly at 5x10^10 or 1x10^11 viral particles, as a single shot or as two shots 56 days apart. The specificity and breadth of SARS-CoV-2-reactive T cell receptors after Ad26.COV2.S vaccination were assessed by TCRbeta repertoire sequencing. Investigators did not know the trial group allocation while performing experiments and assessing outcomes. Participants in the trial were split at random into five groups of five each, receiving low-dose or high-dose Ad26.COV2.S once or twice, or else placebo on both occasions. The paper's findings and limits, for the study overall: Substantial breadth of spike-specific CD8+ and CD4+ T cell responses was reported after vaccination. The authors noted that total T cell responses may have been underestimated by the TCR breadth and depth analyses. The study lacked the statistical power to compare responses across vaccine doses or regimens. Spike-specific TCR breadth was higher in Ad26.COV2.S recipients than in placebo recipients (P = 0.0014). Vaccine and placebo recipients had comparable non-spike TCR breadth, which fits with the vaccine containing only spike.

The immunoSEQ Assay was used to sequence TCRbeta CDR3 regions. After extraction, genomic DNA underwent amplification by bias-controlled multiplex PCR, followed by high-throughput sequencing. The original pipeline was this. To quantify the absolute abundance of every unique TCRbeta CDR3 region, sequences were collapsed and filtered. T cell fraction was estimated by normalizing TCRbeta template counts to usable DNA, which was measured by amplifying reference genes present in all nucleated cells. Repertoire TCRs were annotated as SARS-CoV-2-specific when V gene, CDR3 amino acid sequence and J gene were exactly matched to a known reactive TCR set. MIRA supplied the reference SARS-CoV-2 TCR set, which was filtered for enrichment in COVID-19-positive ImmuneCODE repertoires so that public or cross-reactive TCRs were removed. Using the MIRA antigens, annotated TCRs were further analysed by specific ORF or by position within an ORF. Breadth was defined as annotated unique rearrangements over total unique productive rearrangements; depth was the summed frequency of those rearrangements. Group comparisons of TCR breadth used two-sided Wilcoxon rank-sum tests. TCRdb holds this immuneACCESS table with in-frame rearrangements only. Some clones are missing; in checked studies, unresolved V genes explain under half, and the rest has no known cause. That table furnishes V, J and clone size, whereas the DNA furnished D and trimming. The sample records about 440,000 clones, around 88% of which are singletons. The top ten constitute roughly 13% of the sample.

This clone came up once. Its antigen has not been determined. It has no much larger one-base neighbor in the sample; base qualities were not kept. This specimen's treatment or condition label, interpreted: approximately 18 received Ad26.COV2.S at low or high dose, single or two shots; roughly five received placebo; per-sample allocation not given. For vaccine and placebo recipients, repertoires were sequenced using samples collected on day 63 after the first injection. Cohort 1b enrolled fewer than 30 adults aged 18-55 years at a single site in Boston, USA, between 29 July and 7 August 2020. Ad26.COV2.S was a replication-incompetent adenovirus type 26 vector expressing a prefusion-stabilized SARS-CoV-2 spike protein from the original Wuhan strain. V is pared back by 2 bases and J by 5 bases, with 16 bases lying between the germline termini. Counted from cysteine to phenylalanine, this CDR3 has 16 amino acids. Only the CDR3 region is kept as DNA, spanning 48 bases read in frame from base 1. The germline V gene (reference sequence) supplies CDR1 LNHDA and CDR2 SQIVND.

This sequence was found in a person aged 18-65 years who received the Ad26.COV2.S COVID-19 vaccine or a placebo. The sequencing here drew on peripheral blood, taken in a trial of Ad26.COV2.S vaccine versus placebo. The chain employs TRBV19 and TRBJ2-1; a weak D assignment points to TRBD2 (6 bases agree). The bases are TGTGCCAGTAGTATATTACGGGACTCAAGGGACAATGAGCAGTTCTTC. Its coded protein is CASSILRDSRDNEQFF.